These 22 T cell receptor beta chains were sequenced from one sample in a study of blood T cells in healthy people across ages. PCR was performed a second time for roughly 6 to 12 cycles using a sample-barcoded 5' primer and a J-beta primer mix. MiXCR, applied by TCRdb to the 5' RACE reads, yields one record per CDR3 protein. The sample records about 970,000 distinct CDR3 sequences, roughly 51% being singletons. Sequencing used blood. These receptors all come from a woman aged 55-70 years in good health.

The chain carries TRBV20-1 and TRBJ1-1, with D perhaps TRBD1 (5 bases). Germline V lookup: CDR1 DFQATT, CDR2 SNEGSKA (reference sequence). The V gene lost 1 base and the J gene lost 6 bases, with 24 bases spanning the gap. The CDR3 is 17 residues long. CDR3 in amino acids: CSARAPERSGAYSEAFF. In DNA form, the CDR3 reads TGCAGTGCTAGAGCTCCCGAAAGGAGTGGGGCATACTCTGAAGCTTTCTTT.

The J gene is TRBJ2-7, the V gene TRBV3-1, with D possibly being TRBD1 or TRBD2 (5 bases each). Trimming removed 4 bases from V and 2 bases from J, with 18 bases in between. CDR3 size: 16 residues. Germline V CDR1 and CDR2: LGHDT, YNNKEL (reference sequence). The CDR3 sequence: CASSPSGAGPAYEQYF. The CDR3 DNA follows: TGTGCCAGCAGCCCTTCCGGGGCAGGGCCAGCCTACGAGCAGTACTTC.

The chain links TRBV20-1 to TRBJ1-4; 10 bases agree with TRBD1. The CDR3 has 13 amino acids. CDR1 is DFQATT and CDR2 is SNEGSKA in the germline V gene (reference sequence). V was pared by 5 bases and J by 5 bases, with 2 bases of the junction left unmatched. CDR3 region: CSAVGQGNEKLFF. Written as DNA, the CDR3 is TGCAGTGCTGTGGGACAGGGGAATGAAAAACTGTTTTTT.

V usage is TRBV4-3 and J usage is TRBJ1-2; D remains ambiguous. Germline V gene data show CDR1 as LGHNA and CDR2 as YSLEER. V lost 0 bases to trimming and J lost 2 bases, with 10 bases between them. The CDR3 consists of 15 residues. CDR3 nucleotides: TGCGCCAGCAGCCAAGATAGAGCCAGGAACTATGGCTACACCTTC. Translation: CASSQDRARNYGYTF.

This chain connects TRBV4-2 to TRBJ2-1, with D possibly being TRBD1 or TRBD2 (5 bases each). Trimming stripped 0 bases from V and 0 bases from J, with 12 bases between. The CDR3 length is 17 residues. Germline assignment: CDR1 LGHNA and CDR2 YNFKEQ. CDR3 in DNA: TGTGCCAGCAGCCAAGAGATTTGGGGGAGCTCCTACAATGAGCAGTTCTTC. Its translation is CASSQEIWGSSYNEQFF.

V is TRBV12-3 or TRBV12-4 and J is TRBJ2-1, with D perhaps matching TRBD2 (5 bases). The CDR3 spans 15 residues. Trimming stripped 2 bases from V and 8 bases from J, with 16 bases between. The CDR3 DNA follows: TGTGCCAGCAGTTTACTAACGGGATTTATAGATGAGCAGTTCTTC. This codes for CASSLLTGFIDEQFF.

This clonotype has only a few counts. This chain connects TRBV6-2 or TRBV6-3 to TRBJ2-5; 7 bases agree with TRBD2. Germline V lookup: CDR1 MNHEY, CDR2 SVGEGT. There are 12 residues in the CDR3. After removal of 6 bases from V and 4 bases from J, the junction contained 2 bases not matched to a gene. CDR3 protein: CASRGLGETQYF. The CDR3 DNA sequence: TGTGCCAGCAGAGGACTAGGAGAGACCCAGTACTTC.

This clonotype turned up a few times. V usage is TRBV27 and J usage is TRBJ2-7; maybe TRBD1 (6 bases). With 7 bases removed from V and 0 bases from J, the gap between germline ends came to 16 bases. The CDR3 runs 15 residues. The germline V gene has CDR1 MNHEY and CDR2 SMNVEV (reference sequence). CDR3: CASMSPGASSYEQYF. The CDR3 nucleotides read TGTGCCAGCATGTCTCCAGGGGCGTCCTCCTACGAGCAGTACTTC.

The count of this clonotype is one. The chain employs TRBV12-3 or TRBV12-4 and TRBJ2-5; perhaps D is TRBD1 or TRBD2 (6 bases each). The V end was cut by 0 bases, the J end by 4 bases, with 18 bases between. The CDR3 is made up of 17 amino acids. CDR3 sequence (DNA): TGTGCCAGCAGTTTAGCGGGGGCGGGAACAAGGATAGAGACCCAGTACTTC. Its protein product is CASSLAGAGTRIETQYF.

V usage is TRBV20-1 and J usage is TRBJ2-1; 10 bases line up with TRBD2. The CDR3 runs to 14 residues. V dropped 6 bases and J dropped 7; count of bases not matched to a gene: 9. Germline CDR1 reads DFQATT; CDR2 reads SNEGSKA (reference sequence). The CDR3 DNA reads as TGCAGTGCCAAACTAGCGGGAAGGTTAAATGAGCAGTTCTTC. Amino acid sequence: CSAKLAGRLNEQFF.

This clonotype was seen just once. V gene TRBV3-1 combines with J gene TRBJ2-1; the D gene is possibly TRBD1 (5 bases). Germline V gene data show CDR1 as LGHDT and CDR2 as YNNKEL (reference sequence). Trimming pared 4 bases from V and 5 bases from J, leaving 9 bases between. The CDR3 is made up of 13 amino acids. The CDR3 region is CASSLTENNEQFF. CDR3 nucleotides: TGTGCCAGCAGCCTGACAGAGAACAATGAGCAGTTCTTC.

The chain combines TRBV6-6 with TRBJ1-3; no clear D. The V end lost 0 bases, the J end lost 2 bases, and 5 bases lay between the germline ends. The CDR3 is 14 residues long. Germline CDR1 MNHNY, CDR2 SVGAGI (reference sequence). This CDR3 is CASSYSVTGNTIYF. CDR3 DNA: TGTGCCAGCAGTTACTCAGTAACTGGAAACACCATATATTTT.

This clonotype came up once. The gene calls are TRBV7-9 and TRBJ2-3; D is unresolved. The CDR3 contains 16 residues. V was clipped by 1 base and J by 0 bases, with 11 bases between them. CDR1 SEHNR and CDR2 FQNEAQ come from the germline V gene (reference sequence). CDR3 residues: CASSLGLKASTDTQYF. CDR3 in DNA: TGTGCCAGCAGCTTAGGTCTGAAGGCTAGCACAGATACGCAGTATTTT.

This clonotype was detected a few times. The chain couples TRBV5-6 to TRBJ1-2; unclear D gene. The CDR3 is 16 residues long. CDR1 is SGHDT, CDR2 YYEEEE, per germline. The V end was cut by 0 bases, the J end by 1 base, with 13 bases between. As DNA, the CDR3 is TGTGCCAGCAGCTTGGCAGGTCGGCCAGTTAACTATGGCTACACCTTC. Its translation is CASSLAGRPVNYGYTF.

This clonotype has a count of ten or more. The J gene is TRBJ2-1, the V gene TRBV7-2, with 9 bases identical to TRBD2. The J call may be in error: the DNA end matches TRBJ2-7 better. Germline CDR1 is SGHTA and CDR2 is FQGNSA. The CDR3 has 17 amino acids. CDR3 in amino acids: CASSRQAGGPPYNEQYF. CDR3 coding DNA: TGTGCCAGCAGCCGTCAGGCGGGAGGGCCCCCCTACAATGAGCAGTACTTC.

The chain couples TRBV6-5 to TRBJ2-3, with 7 bases aligning to TRBD1. Per germline, CDR1 MNHEY and CDR2 SVGAGI. The CDR3 contains 13 residues. The trim removed 5 bases at V and 11 bases at J, leaving 10 bases unmatched. CDR3 DNA: TGTGCCAGCAGTCCGGACAGGCTACTTAGGCAGTATTTT. It codes for CASSPDRLLRQYF.

The chain uses TRBV6-1 and TRBJ1-5; D is unresolved. The CDR3 runs to 17 residues. Trimming cost V 1 base and J 7 bases, with 20 bases left between them. Germline values: CDR1 MNHNS, CDR2 SASEGT. The CDR3 protein is CASSEVEVVGLVQPQHF. Here the CDR3 DNA reads TGTGCCAGCAGTGAAGTTGAGGTGGTAGGGTTGGTGCAGCCCCAGCATTTT.

This chain links TRBV12-3 or TRBV12-4 with TRBJ2-7; TRBD2 is a possible D gene (6 bases). Near its end, the DNA agrees better with TRBJ2-5, so the J call may be wrong. CDR3 length: 17 amino acids. CDR3 DNA: TGTGCCAGCAGTCCCGCCGGATCGCGGGAAGTCGGAGAGACCCAGTACTTC. This encodes CASSPAGSREVGETQYF.

The chain is built from TRBV28 and TRBJ2-5; the match to TRBD2 covers 12 bases. Matching the DNA end better, TRBJ2-7 makes the J call doubtful. The V gene's germline CDR1 is MDHEN and CDR2 SYDVKM. The CDR3 is 15 amino acids. CDR3 in DNA: TGTGCCAGCAGGCGCGCGGGACTAGCGGGCGCCGAGCAGTACTTC. This sequence encodes CASRRAGLAGAEQYF.

V is TRBV29-1 and J is TRBJ1-6; 7 bases fit TRBD1. The CDR3 contains 12 residues. Trimming removed 4 bases from V and 6 bases from J; junction bases left unmatched: 0. The germline gives CDR1 SQVTM, CDR2 ANQGSEA. CDR3 amino acids: CSVGQGNSPLHF. The CDR3 DNA sequence: TGCAGCGTTGGACAGGGTAATTCACCCCTCCACTTT.

A note on this clonotype: Relative to the germline gene, one junction end is altered; a read error may explain this. This rearrangement joins TRBV29-1 to TRBJ1-1; TRBD1 matches at 8 bases. Per the germline V gene, CDR1 is SQVTM and CDR2 is ANQGSEA. This CDR3 contains 16 residues. The CDR3 is CGVTGQGTSKNTEAFF. The CDR3, as DNA: TGCGGCGTTACCGGACAGGGAACGTCAAAAAACACTGAAGCTTTCTTT. Complete variable domain (other parts from reference TRBV29-1 and TRBJ1-1): SAVISQKPSRDICQRGTSLTIQCQVDSQVTMMFWYRQQPGQSLTLIATANQGSEATYESGFVIDKFPISRPNLTFSTLTVSNMSPEDSSIYLCGVTGQGTSKNTEAFFGQGTRLTVV.

This clonotype has only a few counts. The CDR3 region is CASSLGGLAVWEQYF. The CDR3 DNA follows: TGTGCCAGCAGCTTGGGCGGACTAGCGGTTTGGGAGCAGTACTTC. The chain has TRBV5-6 and TRBJ2-7; 10 bases fit TRBD2. The CDR3 runs to 15 residues. J was trimmed by 7 bases and V by 0 bases; bases with no gene match: 7. CDR1 SGHDT and CDR2 YYEEEE come from the germline V gene. Drawing the rest from reference TRBV5-6 and TRBJ2-7, the complete variable domain is DAGVTQSPTHLIKTRGQQVTLRCSPKSGHDTVSWYQQALGQGPQFIFQYYEEEERQRGNFPDRFSGHQFPNYSSELNVNALLLGDSALYLCASSLGGLAVWEQYFGPGTRLTVT.